This TCR beta chain was captured by sequencing in a study of T cells after posttransplantation cyclophosphamide. The germline CDR1 and CDR2 sequences are LNHDA and SQIVND (reference sequence). CDR3 length equals 13 residues. V was shortened by 5 bases and J by 4 bases, with 11 bases between the two germline ends. Controls had myeloablative marrow grafts with methotrexate and calcineurin inhibitor, sampled at 1 year. Only in-frame clones appear in the TCRdb table, and some are missing; sequencing was by immunoSEQ multiplex PCR. The sample holds about 16,000 clones, roughly 80% seen once. J is TRBJ2-5 and V is TRBV19, with D possibly being TRBD2 (6 bases). This sequence originates from a male patient in his thirties who received an allogeneic stem cell transplant from an unrelated donor, was CMV-positive, and had acute and chronic GVHD. The graft donor may have contributed some T cells. The starting material was PBMCs, obtained 410 to 450 days after allogeneic stem cell transplant with calcineurin inhibitor and methotrexate. The CDR3 coding sequence is TGTGCCAGTAGTGGGGGGAGGAGAGAGACCCAGTACTTC. Translating gives CASSGGRRETQYF.